Below, 13 T cell receptor beta chains from the same sample are listed, as sequenced in a study of beta chain features in type 1 diabetes. The isolated RNA, all of it, was reverse transcribed, so expressed TCRB transcripts were what got sequenced. The repertoire was sequenced with immunoSEQ multiplex PCR; TCRdb's copy has only in-frame clones and lacks some. The data show nearly 350,000 clones, roughly 8% seen once. Sequenced: central memory CD4+ T cells from blood. These receptors all stem from a woman under 30 in good health.

This clone was counted between two and nine times. V and J are TRBV2 and TRBJ1-5; D unclear. Germline V gene lookup returns CDR1 SNHLY and CDR2 FYNNEI. The CDR3 runs 13 residues. V was clipped by 7 bases and J by 3 bases, with 10 bases between them. The CDR3 region has the DNA TGTGCCAGCAAGGAAGGGAACAATCAGCCCCAGCATTTT. Translating gives CASKEGNNQPQHF. The complete variable domain, with remaining parts taken from reference TRBV2 and TRBJ1-5, reads EPEVTQTPSHQVTQMGQEVILRCVPISNHLYFYWYRQILGQKVEFLVSFYNNEISEKSEIFDDQFSVERPDGSNFTLKIRSTKLEDSAMYFCASKEGNNQPQHFGDGTRLSIL.

This CDR3 is CASSVLSSKGYTF. The CDR3 region has the DNA TGTGCCAGCAGCGTATTGTCGTCTAAGGGCTACACCTTC. V and J are TRBV28 and TRBJ1-2, with unresolved D. Trimming removed 6 bases from V and 8 bases from J, with 16 bases in between. Germline CDR1 is MDHEN and CDR2 is SYDVKM. The CDR3 consists of 13 residues.

V and J are TRBV2 and TRBJ2-1; D gene unclear. Trimming shortened V by 6 bases and J by 0 bases, and 12 bases separated the two germline ends. The CDR3 has 15 residues. In germline, CDR1 is SNHLY, CDR2 FYNNEI. The CDR3 coding sequence is TGTGCCAGCAGCTCCGTTCCCCTCTCCTACAATGAGCAGTTCTTC. Translating gives CASSSVPLSYNEQFF.

As regards this clone: The sample has other DNA sequences that encode this CDR3 too. This chain joins TRBV5-4 and TRBJ2-5, with TRBD2 matching over 7 bases. This CDR3 is built from 14 residues. From germline, CDR1 is SGHNT and CDR2 YYREEE (reference sequence). V dropped 1 base and J dropped 1; count of bases not matched to a gene: 1. The CDR3 region is CASSLSGGQETQYF. The CDR3 coding sequence is TGTGCCAGCAGCTTGTCGGGGGGCCAAGAGACCCAGTACTTC.

This clone was recorded a few times. The CDR3 region has the DNA TGTGCCAGCAGTTTAAACAGGCGTAATCAGCCCCAGCATTTT. Its translation is CASSLNRRNQPQHF. The gene calls are TRBV28 and TRBJ1-5; D possibly corresponds to TRBD1 (5 bases). V was clipped by 2 bases and J by 4 bases, with 9 bases between them. This CDR3 has 14 amino acids. In germline, CDR1 is MDHEN, CDR2 SYDVKM.

This clone has more than one count but fewer than ten. The gene calls are TRBV28 and TRBJ1-1; D unresolved. The CDR3 consists of 15 residues. Germline assignment: CDR1 MDHEN and CDR2 SYDVKM. V was shortened by 6 bases and J by 4 bases, with 18 bases between the two germline ends. The CDR3 protein is CASSLPIGMATEAFF. The CDR3 nucleotides read TGTGCCAGCAGCCTTCCCATAGGGATGGCCACTGAAGCTTTCTTT.

The chain links TRBV18 to TRBJ2-7, with D tentatively TRBD1 (6 bases). V was clipped by 3 bases and J by 4 bases, with 10 bases between them. CDR3 size: 13 residues. Germline values: CDR1 KGHSH, CDR2 LQKENI. The CDR3 protein is CASSPGAGYEQYF. CDR3 DNA: TGTGCCAGCTCACCGGGGGCAGGATACGAGCAGTACTTC.

J is TRBJ1-2 and V is TRBV2; D might be TRBD1 (5 bases). Germline-derived CDR1 and CDR2 are SNHLY and FYNNEI. V lost 2 bases and J 8 bases, leaving 18 bases between the germline ends. CDR3 length equals 15 residues. CDR3 sequence (DNA): TGTGCCAGCAGTGAACAGGGCTCCCCGGGCGAGGGCTACACCTTC. Its translation is CASSEQGSPGEGYTF.

This rearrangement joins TRBV4-1 to TRBJ1-1; tentative D call: TRBD1 (5 bases). The CDR3 runs 13 residues. CDR1 is MGHRA, CDR2 YSYEKL, per germline. V shed 8 bases and J shed 2 bases, with 12 bases lying between them. The CDR3 coding sequence is TGCGCCAGCGGAGGGACCTTCAACACTGAAGCTTTCTTT. It is translated as CASGGTFNTEAFF.

This clone was detected only a few times. The chain links TRBV9 to TRBJ1-2; D is perhaps TRBD1 (6 bases). The germline CDR1 and CDR2 sequences are SGDLS and YYNGEE. CDR3 size: 15 residues. The V and J ends lost 0 bases and 5 bases respectively, with 14 bases between them. CDR3 sequence (DNA): TGTGCCAGCAGCGTAGAAGCCAGGGGAGAGTATGGCTACACCTTC. Translation gives CASSVEARGEYGYTF.

The chain combines TRBV15 with TRBJ2-7; D perhaps matches TRBD2 (5 bases). Trimming removed 0 bases from V and 7 bases from J, with 16 bases in between. Looked up from germline, CDR1 is LNHNV and CDR2 is YYDKDF (reference sequence). CDR3 length: 15 amino acids. The DNA for the CDR3 is TGTGCCACCAGCAGAGAGCCCGGGAAACTGGCTGAGCAGTACTTC. It is translated as CATSREPGKLAEQYF.

The chain has TRBV11-2 and TRBJ2-3; 9 bases are a match to TRBD1. CDR1 SGHAT and CDR2 FQNNGV come from the germline V gene. CDR3 size: 19 residues. The V and J ends lost 2 bases and 0 bases, in that order; junction bases with no gene match: 12. The CDR3: CASSLKQDRGLSSTDTQYF. The CDR3 bases are TGTGCCAGCAGCTTAAAGCAGGACAGGGGACTAAGTAGCACAGATACGCAGTATTTT.

The J gene is TRBJ1-1, the V gene TRBV18, with D tentatively TRBD1 (5 bases). The V gene lost 1 base and the J gene lost 0 bases, with 12 bases spanning the gap. Germline assignment: CDR1 KGHSH and CDR2 LQKENI. This CDR3 has 16 residues. CDR3 sequence (DNA): TGTGCCAGCTCACCACTCGGGACCCGAATGAACACTGAAGCTTTCTTT. Amino acid sequence: CASSPLGTRMNTEAFF.